This T cell receptor (beta chain) was sequenced in a study of T-cell memory formation after mild COVID-19. Background on the study: Clustering of TCRs was largely donor specific.

TCRdb itself ran the 5' RACE reads through MiXCR, one entry per CDR3 protein. The table lists some 48,000 distinct CDR3 sequences, about 28% of them singletons. The germline V and J ends were trimmed by 3 bases and 5 bases, with 10 bases remaining between them. The CDR3 has 13 residues. This clonotype was counted only a few times. This sequence originates from a man between 18 and 35 years old who had mild COVID-19 (a few samples of this study predate the infection). Cell type and time point are not known. The chain links TRBV12-3 or TRBV12-4 to TRBJ2-5, with a weak D call TRBD1 (6 bases). Input material: PBMCs or a T cell subset sorted from them (not recorded which). CDR3 protein: CASSFHREETQYF. The CDR3 DNA is TGTGCCAGCAGTTTTCACAGGGAGGAGACCCAGTACTTC.